This TCR beta chain emerged from a study of cytomegalovirus exposure and HLA in healthy donors. Study results and limitations: Usually a TCR sequence was rare, but some public TCRs were found in many donors.

V gave up 0 bases and J gave up 0 bases, with 10 bases separating them. From germline, CDR1 is SGHDT and CDR2 YYEEEE. This CDR3 contains 16 residues. A word on this clone: Its target is unknown.

Clones were sequenced by immunoSEQ multiplex PCR, and TCRdb holds only the in-frame ones, with some missing. The table records around 120,000 clones, 70% to 90% of them present only once. The TCR comes from a woman between 18 and 29 years old in good health and CMV-seronegative. Sequencing input: PBMCs. The chain combines TRBV5-6 with TRBJ2-4, with D tentatively TRBD1 (5 bases). CDR3 in amino acids: CASSLGQTLAKNIQYF. The CDR3 region has the DNA TGTGCCAGCAGCTTGGGACAGACTCTAGCCAAAAACATTCAGTACTTC.